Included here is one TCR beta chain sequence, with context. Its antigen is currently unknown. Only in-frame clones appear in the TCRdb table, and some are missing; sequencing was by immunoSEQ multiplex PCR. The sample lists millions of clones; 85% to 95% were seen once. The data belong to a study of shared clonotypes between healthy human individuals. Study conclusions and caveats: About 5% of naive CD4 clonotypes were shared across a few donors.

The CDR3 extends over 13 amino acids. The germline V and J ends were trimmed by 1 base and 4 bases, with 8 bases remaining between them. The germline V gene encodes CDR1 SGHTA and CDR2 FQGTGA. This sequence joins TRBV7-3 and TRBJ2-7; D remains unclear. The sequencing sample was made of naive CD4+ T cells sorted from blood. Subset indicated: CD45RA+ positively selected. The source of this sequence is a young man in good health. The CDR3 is CASSLNPAYEQYF. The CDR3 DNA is TGTGCCAGCAGCTTAAACCCAGCATACGAGCAGTACTTC.